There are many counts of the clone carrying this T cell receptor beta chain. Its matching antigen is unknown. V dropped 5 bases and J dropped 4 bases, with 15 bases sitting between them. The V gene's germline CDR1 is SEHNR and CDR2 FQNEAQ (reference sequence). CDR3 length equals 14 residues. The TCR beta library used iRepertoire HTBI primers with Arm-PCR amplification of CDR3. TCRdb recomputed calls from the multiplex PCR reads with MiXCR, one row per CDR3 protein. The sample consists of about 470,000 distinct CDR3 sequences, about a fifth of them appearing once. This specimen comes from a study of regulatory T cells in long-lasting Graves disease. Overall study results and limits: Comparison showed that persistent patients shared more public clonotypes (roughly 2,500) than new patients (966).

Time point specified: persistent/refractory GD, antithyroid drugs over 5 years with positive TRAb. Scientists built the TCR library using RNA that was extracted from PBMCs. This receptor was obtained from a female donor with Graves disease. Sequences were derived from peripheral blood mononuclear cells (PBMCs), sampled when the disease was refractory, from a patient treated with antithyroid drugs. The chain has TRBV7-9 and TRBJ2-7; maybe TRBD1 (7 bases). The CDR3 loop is CASSHGGGGYEQYF. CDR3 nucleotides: TGTGCCAGCAGCCACGGAGGGGGCGGATACGAGCAGTACTTC.